This TCR beta chain was identified during a study of cytomegalovirus exposure and HLA in healthy donors. Germline values: CDR1 MDHEN, CDR2 SYDVKM. Trimming took 4 bases from V and 4 from J; bases not matched to a gene: 6. The CDR3 has 15 amino acids. PCR was performed using 60 Vbeta and 13 Jbeta primers. The table came from immunoSEQ multiplex PCR; TCRdb's copy has only in-frame clones and leaves some out. The top ten hold about 2.5% of the sample, which has 90,000 to 120,000 clones, 74% seen once. This clone showed up many times. Its antigen is as yet unknown. Overall study results and limits: Analyses of presence and absence presupposed an approximately uniform sequencing depth across donors. Among TCR beta chains of equal frequency, HLA-associated ones were more clonally expanded in a later analysis. Altogether, 164 TCR beta chains were recorded as cytomegalovirus-associated.

The sequenced sample consisted of PBMCs. This TCR came from a man in his forties or fifties in good health and CMV-seropositive. V usage is TRBV28 and J usage is TRBJ1-4; 7 nucleotides match TRBD1. CDR3 sequence: CASSSNRGNNEKLFF. The CDR3 DNA sequence: TGTGCCAGCAGTTCCAACAGGGGTAATAATGAAAAACTGTTTTTT.